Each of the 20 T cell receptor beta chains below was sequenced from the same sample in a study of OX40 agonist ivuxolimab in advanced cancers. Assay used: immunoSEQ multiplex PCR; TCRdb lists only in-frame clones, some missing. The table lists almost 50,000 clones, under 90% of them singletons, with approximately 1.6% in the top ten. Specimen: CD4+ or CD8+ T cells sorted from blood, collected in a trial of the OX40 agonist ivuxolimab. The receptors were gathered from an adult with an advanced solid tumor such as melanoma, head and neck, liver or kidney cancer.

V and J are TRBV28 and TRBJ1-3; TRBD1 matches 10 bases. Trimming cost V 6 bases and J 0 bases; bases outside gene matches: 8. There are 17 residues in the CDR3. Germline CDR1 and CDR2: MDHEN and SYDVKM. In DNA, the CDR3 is TGTGCCAGCAGGACAGGGGGCTTTGTTCCCTCTGGAAACACCATATATTTT. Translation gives CASRTGGFVPSGNTIYF.

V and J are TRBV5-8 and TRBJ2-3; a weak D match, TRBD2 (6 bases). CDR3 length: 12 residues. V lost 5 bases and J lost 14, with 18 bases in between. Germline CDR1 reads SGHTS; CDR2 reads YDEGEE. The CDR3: CASRKMDYPPYF. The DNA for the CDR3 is TGTGCCAGCAGGAAGATGGACTACCCACCGTATTTT.

CDR3 DNA: TGTGCCAGCAGCCCCCGGGACCCGTTGCCAAGAATTTATCAGCCCCAGCATTTT. As protein: CASSPRDPLPRIYQPQHF. V is TRBV11-3 and J is TRBJ1-5, with D perhaps matching TRBD1 (5 bases). The germline gives CDR1 SGHNT, CDR2 YENEEA. V was cut by 5 bases and J by 5 bases, with 25 bases left in between. The CDR3 length is 18 residues.

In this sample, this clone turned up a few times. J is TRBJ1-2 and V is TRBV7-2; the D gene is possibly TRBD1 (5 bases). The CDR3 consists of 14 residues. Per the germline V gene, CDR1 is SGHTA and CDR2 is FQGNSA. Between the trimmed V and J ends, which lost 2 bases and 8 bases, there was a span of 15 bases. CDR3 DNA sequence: TGTGCCAGCAGCTTATTCGGGCAGGGAAGAGGCTACACCTTC. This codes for CASSLFGQGRGYTF.

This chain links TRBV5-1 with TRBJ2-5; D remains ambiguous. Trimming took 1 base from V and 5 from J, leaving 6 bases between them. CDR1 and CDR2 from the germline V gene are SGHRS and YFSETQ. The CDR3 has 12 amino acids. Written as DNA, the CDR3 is TGCGCCAGCAGCTTGAATGTCGAGACCCAGTACTTC. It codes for CASSLNVETQYF.

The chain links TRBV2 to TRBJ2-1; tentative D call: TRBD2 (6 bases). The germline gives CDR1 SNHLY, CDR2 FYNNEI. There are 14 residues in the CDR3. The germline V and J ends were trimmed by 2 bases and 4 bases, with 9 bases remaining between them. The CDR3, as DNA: TGTGCCAGCAGTGAACGCGGGATGTACAATGAGCAGTTCTTC. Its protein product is CASSERGMYNEQFF. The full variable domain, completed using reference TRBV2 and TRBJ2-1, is EPEVTQTPSHQVTQMGQEVILRCVPISNHLYFYWYRQILGQKVEFLVSFYNNEISEKSEIFDDQFSVERPDGSNFTLKIRSTKLEDSAMYFCASSERGMYNEQFFGPGTRLTVL.

The CDR3 here is CASSQGTGIQETQYF. CDR3 coding DNA: TGTGCCAGCAGCCAGGGGACAGGGATTCAAGAGACCCAGTACTTC. The chain has TRBV11-3 and TRBJ2-5; 9 bases match TRBD1. Losses at the gene ends were 5 bases for V and 2 bases for J; bases not matched to a gene: 6. This CDR3 is built from 15 residues. Germline CDR1 reads SGHNT; CDR2 reads YENEEA.

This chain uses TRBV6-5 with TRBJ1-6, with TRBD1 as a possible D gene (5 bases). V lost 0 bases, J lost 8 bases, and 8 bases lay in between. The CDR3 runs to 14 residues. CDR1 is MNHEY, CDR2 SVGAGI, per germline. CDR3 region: CASSYSVRDSPLHF. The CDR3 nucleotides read TGTGCCAGCAGTTACTCAGTCAGGGATTCACCCCTCCACTTT.

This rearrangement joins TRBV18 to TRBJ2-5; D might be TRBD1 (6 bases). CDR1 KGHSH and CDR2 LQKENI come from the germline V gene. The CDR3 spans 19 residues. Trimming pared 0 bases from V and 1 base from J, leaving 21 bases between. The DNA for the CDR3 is TGTGCCAGCTCACCACCATTAGATGACGAAGGACAGTCCCAAGAGACCCAGTACTTC. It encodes CASSPPLDDEGQSQETQYF.

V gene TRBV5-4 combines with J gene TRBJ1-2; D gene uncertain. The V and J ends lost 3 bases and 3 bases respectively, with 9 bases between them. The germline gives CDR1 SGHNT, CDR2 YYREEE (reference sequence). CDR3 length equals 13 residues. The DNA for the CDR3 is TGTGCCAGCAGCTCATGGGCCCACTATGGCTACACCTTC. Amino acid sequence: CASSSWAHYGYTF.

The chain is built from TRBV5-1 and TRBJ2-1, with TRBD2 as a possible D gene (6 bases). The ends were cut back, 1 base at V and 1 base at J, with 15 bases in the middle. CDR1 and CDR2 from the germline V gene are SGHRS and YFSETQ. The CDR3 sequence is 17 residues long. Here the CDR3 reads CASSLTSPFSSYNEQFF. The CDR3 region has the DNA TGCGCCAGCAGCTTGACTAGCCCATTCAGTTCCTACAATGAGCAGTTCTTC.

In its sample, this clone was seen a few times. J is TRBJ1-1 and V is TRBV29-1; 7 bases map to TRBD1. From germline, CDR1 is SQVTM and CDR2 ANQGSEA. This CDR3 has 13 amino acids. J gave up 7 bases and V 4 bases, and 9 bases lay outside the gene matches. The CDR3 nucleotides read TGCAGCGTTGTCAATAGAGGGACAGATGAAGCTTTCTTT. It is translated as CSVVNRGTDEAFF. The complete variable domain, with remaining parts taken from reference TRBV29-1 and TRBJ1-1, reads SAVISQKPSRDICQRGTSLTIQCQVDSQVTMMFWYRQQPGQSLTLIATANQGSEATYESGFVIDKFPISRPNLTFSTLTVSNMSPEDSSIYLCSVVNRGTDEAFFGQGTRLTVV.

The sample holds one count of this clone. The CDR3 spells CSGRIGVNTEAFF. In nucleotides, the CDR3 is TGCAGCGGACGTATAGGGGTGAACACTGAAGCTTTCTTT. The chain has TRBV29-1 and TRBJ1-1; tentative D call: TRBD1 (5 bases). The CDR3 loop spans 13 amino acids. Deletions cut 7 bases from V and 0 bases from J, with 12 bases between. Germline V gene sequence: CDR1 SQVTM, CDR2 ANQGSEA.

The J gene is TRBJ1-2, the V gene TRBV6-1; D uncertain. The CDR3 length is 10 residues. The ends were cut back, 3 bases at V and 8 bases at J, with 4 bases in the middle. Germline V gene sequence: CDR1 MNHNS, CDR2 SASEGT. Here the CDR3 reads CASSEEGYTF. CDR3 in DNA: TGTGCCAGCAGTGAGGAGGGCTACACCTTC.

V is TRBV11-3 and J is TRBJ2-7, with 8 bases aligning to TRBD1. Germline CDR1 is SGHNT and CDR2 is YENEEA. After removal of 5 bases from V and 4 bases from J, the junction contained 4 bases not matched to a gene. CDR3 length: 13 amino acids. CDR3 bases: TGTGCCAGCAGCACAAGACAGGGGTACGAGCAGTACTTC. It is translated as CASSTRQGYEQYF.

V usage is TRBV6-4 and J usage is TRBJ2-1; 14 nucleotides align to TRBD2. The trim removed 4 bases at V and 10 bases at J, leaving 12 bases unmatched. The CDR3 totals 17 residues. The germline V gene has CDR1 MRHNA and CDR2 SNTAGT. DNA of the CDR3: TGTGCCAGCAGTGGGACTAGCGGGAGGTCCCTAAGGTCAGAGCAGTTCTTC. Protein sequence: CASSGTSGRSLRSEQFF.

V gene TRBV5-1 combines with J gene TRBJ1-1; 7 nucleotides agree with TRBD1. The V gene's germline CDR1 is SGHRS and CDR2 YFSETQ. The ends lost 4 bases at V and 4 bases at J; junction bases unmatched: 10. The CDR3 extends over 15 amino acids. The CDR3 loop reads CASSRQGWGPTEAFF. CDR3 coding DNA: TGCGCCAGCAGCCGACAGGGCTGGGGGCCCACTGAAGCTTTCTTT.

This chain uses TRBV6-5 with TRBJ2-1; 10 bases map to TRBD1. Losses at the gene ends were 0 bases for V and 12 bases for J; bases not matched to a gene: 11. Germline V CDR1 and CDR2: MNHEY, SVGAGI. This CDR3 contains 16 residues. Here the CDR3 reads CASSYSDRGYDRAQFF. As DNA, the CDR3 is TGTGCCAGCAGTTACTCGGACAGGGGGTACGATAGGGCGCAGTTCTTC.

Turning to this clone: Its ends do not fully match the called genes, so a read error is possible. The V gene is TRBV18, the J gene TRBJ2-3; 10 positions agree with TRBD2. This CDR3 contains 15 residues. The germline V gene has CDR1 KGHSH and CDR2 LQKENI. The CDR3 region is CASLPGLAEGDTQYF. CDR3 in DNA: TGTGCCAGCTTACCAGGACTAGCGGAGGGGGATACGCAGTATTTT.

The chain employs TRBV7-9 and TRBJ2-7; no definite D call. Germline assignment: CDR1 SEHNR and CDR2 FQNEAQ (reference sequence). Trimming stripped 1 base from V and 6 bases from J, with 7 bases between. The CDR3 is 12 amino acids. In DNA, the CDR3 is TGTGCCAGCAGCTTAGGACCGGCCGAGCAGTACTTC. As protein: CASSLGPAEQYF.